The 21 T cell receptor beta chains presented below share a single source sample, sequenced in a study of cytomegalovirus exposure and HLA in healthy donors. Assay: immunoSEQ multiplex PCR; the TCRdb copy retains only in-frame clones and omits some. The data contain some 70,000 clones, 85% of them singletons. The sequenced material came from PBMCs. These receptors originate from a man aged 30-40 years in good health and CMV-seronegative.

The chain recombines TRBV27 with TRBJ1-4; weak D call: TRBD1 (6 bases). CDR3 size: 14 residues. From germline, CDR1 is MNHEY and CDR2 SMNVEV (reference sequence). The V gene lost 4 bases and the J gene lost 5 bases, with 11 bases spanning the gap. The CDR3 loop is CASSYQGLNEKLFF. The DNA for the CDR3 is TGTGCCAGCAGTTACCAGGGGTTAAATGAAAAACTGTTTTTT.

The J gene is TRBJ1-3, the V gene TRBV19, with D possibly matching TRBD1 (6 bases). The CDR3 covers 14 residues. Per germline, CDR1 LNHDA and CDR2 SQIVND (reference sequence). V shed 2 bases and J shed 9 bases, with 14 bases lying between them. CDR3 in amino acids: CASSIWTGTSTIYF. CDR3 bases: TGTGCCAGTAGTATATGGACCGGGACAAGCACCATATATTTT.

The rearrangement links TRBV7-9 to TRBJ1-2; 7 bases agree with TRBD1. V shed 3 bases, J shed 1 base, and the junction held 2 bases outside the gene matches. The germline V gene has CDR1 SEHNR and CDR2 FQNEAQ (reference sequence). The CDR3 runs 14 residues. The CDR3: CASSFGTVNYGYTF. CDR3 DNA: TGTGCCAGCAGCTTCGGGACAGTTAACTATGGCTACACCTTC. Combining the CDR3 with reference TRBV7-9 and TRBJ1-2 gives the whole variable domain DTGVSQNPRHKITKRGQNVTFRCDPISEHNRLYWYRQTLGQGPEFLTYFQNEAQLEKSRLLSDRFSAERPKGSFSTLEIQRTEQGDSAMYLCASSFGTVNYGYTFGSGTRLTVV.

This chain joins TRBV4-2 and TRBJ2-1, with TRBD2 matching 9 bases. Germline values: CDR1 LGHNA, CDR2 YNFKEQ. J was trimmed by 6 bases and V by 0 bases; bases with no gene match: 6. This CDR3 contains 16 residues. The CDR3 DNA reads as TGTGCCAGCAGCCAAGATAGCGGGAGTATTGGCAATGAGCAGTTCTTC. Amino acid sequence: CASSQDSGSIGNEQFF.

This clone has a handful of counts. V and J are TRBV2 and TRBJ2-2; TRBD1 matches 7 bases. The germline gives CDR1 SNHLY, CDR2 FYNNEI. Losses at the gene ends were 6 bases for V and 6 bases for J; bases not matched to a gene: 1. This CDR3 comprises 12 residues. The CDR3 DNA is TGTGCCAGCAGGACAGGGCCCGGGGAGCTGTTTTTT. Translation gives CASRTGPGELFF.

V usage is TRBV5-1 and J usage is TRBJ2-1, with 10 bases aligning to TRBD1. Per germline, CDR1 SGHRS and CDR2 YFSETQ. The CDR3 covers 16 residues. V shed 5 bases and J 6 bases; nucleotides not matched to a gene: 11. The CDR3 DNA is TGCGCCAGCAGAGGAGGGGGACAGGGGATGGCCAATGAGCAGTTCTTC. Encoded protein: CASRGGGQGMANEQFF.

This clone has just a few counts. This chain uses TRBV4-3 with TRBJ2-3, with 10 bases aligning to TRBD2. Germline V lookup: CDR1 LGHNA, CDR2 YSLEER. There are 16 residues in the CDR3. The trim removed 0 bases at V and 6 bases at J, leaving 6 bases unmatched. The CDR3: CASSQELAGPRDTQYF. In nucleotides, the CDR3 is TGCGCCAGCAGCCAAGAACTAGCGGGGCCAAGGGATACGCAGTATTTT.

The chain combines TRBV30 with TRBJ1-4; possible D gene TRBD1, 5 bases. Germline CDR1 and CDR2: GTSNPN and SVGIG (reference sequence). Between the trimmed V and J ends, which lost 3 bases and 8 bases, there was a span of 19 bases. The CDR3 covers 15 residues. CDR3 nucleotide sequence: TGTGCCTGGAGCCCAGGCGGAGGAGGGGTGGAAAAACTGTTTTTT. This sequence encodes CAWSPGGGGVEKLFF.

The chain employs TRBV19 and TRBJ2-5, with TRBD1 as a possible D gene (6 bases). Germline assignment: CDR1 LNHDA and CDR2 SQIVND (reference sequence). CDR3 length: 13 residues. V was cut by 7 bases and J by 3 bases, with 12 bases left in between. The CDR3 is CASTSGQEETQYF. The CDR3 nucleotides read TGTGCCAGTACCTCGGGACAAGAAGAGACCCAGTACTTC.

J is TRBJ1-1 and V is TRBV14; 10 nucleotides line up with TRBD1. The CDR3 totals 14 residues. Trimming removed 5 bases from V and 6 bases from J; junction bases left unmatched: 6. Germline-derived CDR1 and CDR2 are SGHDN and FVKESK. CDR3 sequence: CASSKGQGFPEAFF. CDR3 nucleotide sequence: TGTGCCAGCAGCAAGGGACAGGGGTTCCCTGAAGCTTTCTTT.

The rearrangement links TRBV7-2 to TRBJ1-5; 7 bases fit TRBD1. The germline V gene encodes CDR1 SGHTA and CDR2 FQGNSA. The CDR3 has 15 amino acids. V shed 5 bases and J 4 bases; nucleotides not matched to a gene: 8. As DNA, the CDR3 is TGTGCCAGCAGCACCGGACAGGCCGGGAATCAGCCCCAGCATTTT. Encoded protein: CASSTGQAGNQPQHF.

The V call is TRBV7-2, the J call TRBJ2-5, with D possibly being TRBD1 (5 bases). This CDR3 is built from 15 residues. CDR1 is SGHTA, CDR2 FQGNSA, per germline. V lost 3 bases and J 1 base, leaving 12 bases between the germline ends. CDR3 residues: CASSFQGFAQETQYF. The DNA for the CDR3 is TGTGCCAGCAGCTTTCAGGGTTTTGCCCAAGAGACCCAGTACTTC.

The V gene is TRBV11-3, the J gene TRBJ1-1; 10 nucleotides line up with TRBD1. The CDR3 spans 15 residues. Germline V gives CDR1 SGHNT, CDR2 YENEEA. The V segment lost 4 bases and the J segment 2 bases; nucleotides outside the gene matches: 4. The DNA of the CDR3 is TGTGCCAGCAGCTCCGGACAGGGGGGAAACACTGAAGCTTTCTTT. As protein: CASSSGQGGNTEAFF.

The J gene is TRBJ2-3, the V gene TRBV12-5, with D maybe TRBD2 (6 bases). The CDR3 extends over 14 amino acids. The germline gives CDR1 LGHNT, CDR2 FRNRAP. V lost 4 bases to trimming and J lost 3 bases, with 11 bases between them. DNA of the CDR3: TGTGCTAGTGGTTCGCTCGGGGGAACAGATACGCAGTATTTT. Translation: CASGSLGGTDTQYF.

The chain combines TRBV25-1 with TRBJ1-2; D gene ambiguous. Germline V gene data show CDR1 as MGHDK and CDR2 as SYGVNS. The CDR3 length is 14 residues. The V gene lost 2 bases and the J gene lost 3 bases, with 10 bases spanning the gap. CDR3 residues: CASSEALFDYGYTF. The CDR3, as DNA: TGTGCCAGCAGTGAAGCCCTATTTGACTATGGCTACACCTTC.

The CDR3 sequence: CASSSGQGTKNIQYF. In DNA, the CDR3 is TGCGCCAGCAGCTCGGGACAGGGAACCAAAAACATTCAGTACTTC. The genes are TRBV4-1 and TRBJ2-4; TRBD1 agrees at 9 bases. Per the germline V gene, CDR1 is MGHRA and CDR2 is YSYEKL. J lost 2 bases, V lost 5 bases, and 4 bases had no gene match. This CDR3 comprises 15 residues.

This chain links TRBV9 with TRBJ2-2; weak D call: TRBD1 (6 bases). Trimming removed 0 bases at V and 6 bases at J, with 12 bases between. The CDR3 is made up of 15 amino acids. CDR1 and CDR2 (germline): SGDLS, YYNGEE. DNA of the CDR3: TGTGCCAGCAGCGTAGCGGGTACAGGGTCCGGGGAGCTGTTTTTT. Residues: CASSVAGTGSGELFF.

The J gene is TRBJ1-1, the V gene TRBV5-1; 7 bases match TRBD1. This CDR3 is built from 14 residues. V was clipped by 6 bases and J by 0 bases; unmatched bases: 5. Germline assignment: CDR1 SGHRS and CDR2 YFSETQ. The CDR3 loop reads CASKQGEMNTEAFF. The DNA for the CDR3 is TGCGCCAGCAAGCAGGGGGAGATGAACACTGAAGCTTTCTTT. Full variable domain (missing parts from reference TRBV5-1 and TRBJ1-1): KAGVTQTPRYLIKTRGQQVTLSCSPISGHRSVSWYQQTPGQGLQFLFEYFSETQRNKGNFPGRFSGRQFSNSRSEMNVSTLELGDSALYLCASKQGEMNTEAFFGQGTRLTVV.

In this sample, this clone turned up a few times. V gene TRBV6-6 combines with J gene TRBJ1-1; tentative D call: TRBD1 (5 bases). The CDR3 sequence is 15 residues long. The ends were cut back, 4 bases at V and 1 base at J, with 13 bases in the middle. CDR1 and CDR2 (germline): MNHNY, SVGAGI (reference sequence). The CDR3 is CASSSRTRSNTEAFF. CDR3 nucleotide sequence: TGTGCCAGCAGTTCTCGGACAAGATCGAACACTGAAGCTTTCTTT.

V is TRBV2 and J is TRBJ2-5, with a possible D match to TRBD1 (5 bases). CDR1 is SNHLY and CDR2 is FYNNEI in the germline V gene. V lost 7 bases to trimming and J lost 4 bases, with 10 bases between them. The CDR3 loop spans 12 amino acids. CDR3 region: CASTRQRETQYF. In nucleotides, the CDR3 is TGTGCCAGCACCCGACAGCGAGAGACCCAGTACTTC.

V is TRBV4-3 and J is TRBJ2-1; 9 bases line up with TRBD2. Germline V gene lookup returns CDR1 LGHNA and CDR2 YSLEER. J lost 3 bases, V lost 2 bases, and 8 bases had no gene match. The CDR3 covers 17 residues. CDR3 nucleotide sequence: TGCGCCAGCAGCCAACACTGGAGCGGGGGGCTCTACAATGAGCAGTTCTTC. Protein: CASSQHWSGGLYNEQFF.